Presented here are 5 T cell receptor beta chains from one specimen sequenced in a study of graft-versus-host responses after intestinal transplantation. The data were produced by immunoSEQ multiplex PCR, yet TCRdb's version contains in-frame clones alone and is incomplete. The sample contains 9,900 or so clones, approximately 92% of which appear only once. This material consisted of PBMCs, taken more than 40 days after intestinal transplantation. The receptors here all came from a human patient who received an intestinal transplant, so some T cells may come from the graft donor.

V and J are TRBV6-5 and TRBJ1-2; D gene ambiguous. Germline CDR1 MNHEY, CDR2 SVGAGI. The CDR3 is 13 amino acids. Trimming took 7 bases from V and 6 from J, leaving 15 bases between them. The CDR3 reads CASTTAVINGYTF. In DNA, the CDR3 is TGTGCCAGCACCACAGCCGTAATAAATGGCTACACCTTC.

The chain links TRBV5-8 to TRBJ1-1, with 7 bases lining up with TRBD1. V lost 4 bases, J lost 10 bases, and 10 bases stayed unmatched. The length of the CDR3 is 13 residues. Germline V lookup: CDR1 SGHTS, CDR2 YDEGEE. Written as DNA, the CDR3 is TGTGCCAGCAGCCCGAACCTACAGGGGCGAGCTTTCTTT. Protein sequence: CASSPNLQGRAFF.

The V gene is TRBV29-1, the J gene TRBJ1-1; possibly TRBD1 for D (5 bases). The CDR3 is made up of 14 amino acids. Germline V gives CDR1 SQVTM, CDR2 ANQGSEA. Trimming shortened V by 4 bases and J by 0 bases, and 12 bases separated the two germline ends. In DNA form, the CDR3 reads TGCAGCGTTGCCCTTGGGACGGTGAACACTGAAGCTTTCTTT. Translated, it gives CSVALGTVNTEAFF.

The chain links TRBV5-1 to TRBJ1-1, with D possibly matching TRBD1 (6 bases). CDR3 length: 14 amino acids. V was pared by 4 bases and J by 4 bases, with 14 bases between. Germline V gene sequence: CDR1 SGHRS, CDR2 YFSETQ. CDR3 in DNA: TGCGCCAGCAGCGTCGGGGGCGCGGGCACTGAAGCTTTCTTT. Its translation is CASSVGGAGTEAFF.

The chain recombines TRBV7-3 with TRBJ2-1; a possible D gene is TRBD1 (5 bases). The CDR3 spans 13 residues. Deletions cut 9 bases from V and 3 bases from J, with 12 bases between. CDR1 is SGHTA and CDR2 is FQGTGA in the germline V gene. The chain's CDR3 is CARAGPHYNEQFF. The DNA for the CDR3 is TGTGCCAGGGCAGGGCCCCACTACAATGAGCAGTTCTTC.